A selection of T cell receptor beta chains follows, all from one sample in a study of blood T cell repertoires in COVID-19. Generated by immunoSEQ multiplex PCR, the TCRdb table keeps only in-frame clones and is missing some. The data show roughly 300,000 clones, 89% seen once. Material: peripheral blood. Receptors originate from a woman in her twenties or thirties with COVID-19, enrolled during active disease. Both conserved end residues are part of each CDR3. A D gene is named only where the DNA matches it firmly. The size entry is marked missing in some rows and otherwise reads once, few, many or a size class.

clone_size,d_call,j_call,v_call,cdr3_nt,cdr3_aa
-,-,TRBJ1-2,TRBV5-6,TGTGCCAGCAGCCCAGAGGCTATCCTTTATGGCTACACCTTC,CASSPEAILYGYTF
-,TRBD1,TRBJ1-5,TRBV19,TGTGCCAGTAGTAGGGGACAGGGCCCTCGTCAGCCCCAGCATTTT,CASSRGQGPRQPQHF
-,-,TRBJ2-7,TRBV27,TGTGCCAGCAGGCCAGGTGGCAGGCTTAACGAGCAGTACTTC,CASRPGGRLNEQYF
once,-,TRBJ1-2,TRBV7-2,TGTGCCAGCAGCTTATTGGGATCCAGGGTAGGGAACTATGGCTACACCTTC,CASSLLGSRVGNYGYTF
-,-,TRBJ1-2,TRBV7-9,TGTGCCAGCAGCTTCGACTTCGTGGGGGGGAACTATGGCTACACCTTC,CASSFDFVGGNYGYTF
-,-,TRBJ2-2,TRBV6-6,TGTGCCAGCAGTTCGGGACTCTTGAACACCGGGGAGCTGTTTTTT,CASSSGLLNTGELFF
few,-,TRBJ1-5,TRBV10-3,TGTGCCTCCGCGGGTAGGCTGGACCAGCCCCAGCATTTT,CASAGRLDQPQHF
-,-,TRBJ2-2,TRBV6-4,TGTGCCAGCAGTGACACGAAAGGGGGGGTGGACACCGGGGAGCTGTTTTTT,CASSDTKGGVDTGELFF
-,TRBD2,TRBJ2-3,TRBV28,TGTGCCAGCACCTCAAGCCGGGGGGGAGATACGCAGTATTTT,CASTSSRGGDTQYF
-,TRBD1,TRBJ2-1,TRBV5-4,TGTGCCAGCAGCCCCGGGACAGGTGACAATGAGCAGTTCTTC,CASSPGTGDNEQFF
-,-,TRBJ1-1,TRBV7-2,TGTGCCAGCAGCTTTACTACCCTGAACACTGAAGCTTTCTTT,CASSFTTLNTEAFF
-,-,TRBJ1-2,TRBV6-5,TGTGCCAGCAGTAATATAGGGGGTGCTAACTATGGCTACACCTTC,CASSNIGGANYGYTF
-,-,TRBJ2-3,TRBV6-1,TGTGCCAGCAGTGAAGCAGGCGTGGCGGTCGTGGATACGCAGTATTTT,CASSEAGVAVVDTQYF
once,-,TRBJ1-6,TRBV7-2,TGTGCCAGCAGTATATCAGAAGTTTATAATTCACCCCTCCACTTT,CASSISEVYNSPLHF
-,TRBD2,TRBJ2-7,TRBV12-3/TRBV12-4,TGTGCCAGCAGCCCGTGGGAGGGCGACGAGCAGTACTTC,CASSPWEGDEQYF
once,-,TRBJ1-2,TRBV19,TGTGCCAGTAGTCCGGTGACGGGGGGCTACACCTTC,CASSPVTGGYTF
-,-,TRBJ1-2,TRBV9,TGTGCCAGCAGCGTCAGTAGTATCCCCCGGAGACTCGATGGCTACACCTTC,CASSVSSIPRRLDGYTF
-,-,TRBJ1-4,TRBV19,TGTGCCAGTAGTATGGCCGGGAATCGGGAAAAACTGTTTTTT,CASSMAGNREKLFF
-,-,TRBJ1-5,TRBV6-5,TGTGCCAGCAAGAGACGGGGCAATCAGCCCCAGCATTTT,CASKRRGNQPQHF
-,-,TRBJ1-1,TRBV7-9,TGTGCCAGCAGCTTAGGGGGGGAGTACACTGAAGCTTTCTTT,CASSLGGEYTEAFF
-,-,TRBJ2-3,TRBV7-3,TGTGCCAGCAGCCCCGGACCCGGGGGAGATACGCAGTATTTT,CASSPGPGGDTQYF
once,TRBD1,TRBJ1-2,TRBV7-9,TGTGCCAGCAGCTTAACGGGACAGGAAGCTACCTTC,CASSLTGQEATF
-,-,TRBJ2-1,TRBV13,TGTGCCAGCAGCTTAGGGGCTAATGAGCAGTTCTTC,CASSLGANEQFF
-,-,TRBJ2-2,TRBV3-1/TRBV3-2,TGTGCCAGCAGCCACCTACCCGGGGGCGGGGAGCTGTTTTTT,CASSHLPGGGELFF
-,TRBD1,TRBJ2-1,TRBV2,TGTGCCAGCAGTGAGGACAGGGAGGTTCTAAATGAGCAGTTCTTC,CASSEDREVLNEQFF
-,-,TRBJ2-7,TRBV6-1,TGTGCCGGCAGTGAAGCCTGGGGAGTACACTACGAGCAGTACTTC,CAGSEAWGVHYEQYF
-,TRBD1,TRBJ1-1,TRBV7-9,TGTGCCAGCAGCGACCGGACAGGGGGGAACACTGAAGCTTTCTTT,CASSDRTGGNTEAFF
-,-,TRBJ2-7,TRBV28,TGTGCCAGCAGTGGGCTCACCGTATCCTACGAGCAGTACTTC,CASSGLTVSYEQYF
-,-,TRBJ1-5,TRBV19,TGTGCCACTGCTTGGGACTTCTATAGCAATCAGCCCCAGCATTTT,CATAWDFYSNQPQHF
-,TRBD1,TRBJ2-7,TRBV18,TGTGCCAGCTCACCACCATTGGGACAGGGGATGCACGAGCAGTACTTC,CASSPPLGQGMHEQYF
-,-,TRBJ2-7,TRBV12-3/TRBV12-4,TGTGCCAGCAGTTTACAGGCCACGAGTTTGTGGTACTTC,CASSLQATSLWYF
-,TRBD2,TRBJ2-3,TRBV6-1,TGTGCCAGCAGTGAAGGTTGGGCTAGCGGGAGCACAGATACGCAGTATTTT,CASSEGWASGSTDTQYF
few,-,TRBJ2-3,TRBV6-4,TGTGCCAGCAGTGACGGGGAGGGGGCAGATACGCAGTATTTT,CASSDGEGADTQYF
-,-,TRBJ1-4,TRBV10-3,TGTGCCATCAGGGACGACACAGGGACTGAAAAACTGTTTTTT,CAIRDDTGTEKLFF
few,TRBD2,TRBJ2-3,TRBV4-2,TGTGCCAGCAGCCAAGACGGAGGTAGCGGGGGAGATACGCAGTATTTT,CASSQDGGSGGDTQYF
-,TRBD1,TRBJ2-3,TRBV5-1,TGCGCCAGCAGCTTGGCCCAGGGGGCATTATCAGATACGCAGTATTTT,CASSLAQGALSDTQYF
-,TRBD2,TRBJ2-4,TRBV6-2/TRBV6-3,TGTGCCAGCAGTTACCTCGGGAGGAAAAACATTCAGTACTTC,CASSYLGRKNIQYF
-,-,TRBJ2-5,TRBV5-1,TGCGCCAGCAGCCGACAGTACCAAGAGACCCAGTACTTC,CASSRQYQETQYF
-,-,TRBJ1-1,TRBV6-6,TGTGCCAGCAGTTCGACAGGTTACACTGAAGCTTTCTTT,CASSSTGYTEAFF
-,TRBD2,TRBJ2-1,TRBV6-5,TGTGCCAGCAGCTATGTAGCGGGGGGGCAGTTCTTC,CASSYVAGGQFF
-,TRBD2,TRBJ2-5,TRBV5-1,TGCGCCAGCAGCCTGGCGGGGGGGACCGAAGAGACCCAGTACTTC,CASSLAGGTEETQYF
-,TRBD1,TRBJ1-5,TRBV4-1,TGCGCCAGCAGCTCGACAGGGGGCGTAAGCCAGCCCCAGCATTTT,CASSSTGGVSQPQHF
-,-,TRBJ1-1,TRBV28,TGTGCCAGTTCTGAGATGAACACTGAAGCTTTCTTT,CASSEMNTEAFF
-,TRBD2,TRBJ2-3,TRBV24-1,TGTGCCACCAGTGACTTCGGCGGGGGGCGTAGCACAGATACGCAGTATTTT,CATSDFGGGRSTDTQYF
-,TRBD1,TRBJ2-7,TRBV2,TGTGCCACCTCGAGACAGGGCGGTGTGGACGAGCAGTACTTC,CATSRQGGVDEQYF
-,-,TRBJ2-2,TRBV5-1,TGCGCCAGCAGCTTAACAGGAAGGGGAACCGGGGAGCTGTTTTTT,CASSLTGRGTGELFF
-,TRBD1,TRBJ1-1,TRBV28,TGTGCCAGCAGTCCCTGGACAGGGGGAGGCACTGAAGCTTTCTTT,CASSPWTGGGTEAFF
-,-,TRBJ1-2,TRBV15,TGTGCCACCAGCCTAAAACTAAACTATGGCTACACCTTC,CATSLKLNYGYTF
-,-,TRBJ2-2,TRBV11-2,TGTGCCAGCAGCTGGGAGATGGTTGGGGAGCTGTTTTTT,CASSWEMVGELFF
-,TRBD1,TRBJ2-3,TRBV24-1,TGTGCCACCAGTGACCGGACAGGATCCACAGATACGCAGTATTTT,CATSDRTGSTDTQYF
-,-,TRBJ1-1,TRBV7-9,TGTGCCAGCAGCCCCCCCGCTGAAGCTTTCTTT,CASSPPAEAFF